The entry that follows covers one T cell receptor beta chain sequence. As yet, its antigen is unknown. This CDR3 region has 15 residues. Trimming stripped 4 bases from V and 2 bases from J, with 12 bases between. Germline V lookup: CDR1 SGDLS, CDR2 YYNGEE. The authors reverse transcribed all of the isolated RNA, so sequencing captured expressed TCRB transcripts. Assay: immunoSEQ multiplex PCR; the TCRdb copy retains only in-frame clones and omits some. The sample lists about 640,000 clones; approximately 13% were seen once. This sample was taken from a study of beta chain features in type 1 diabetes. Study outcomes and limitations: In all four CD4+ subsets, TCRB CDR3 length was significantly, moderately reduced in type 1 diabetes. Any HLA effect on TCRB rearrangement was left unresolved by small sub-analyses.

The genes are TRBV9 and TRBJ2-2; weak D call: TRBD2 (5 bases). The TCR originated in a man aged 25-45 years with type 1 diabetes. The sequencing input was naive CD4+ T cells from blood. The CDR3 nucleotides read TGTGCCAGCAGCCCCGTCCTAGCCAACACCGGGGAGCTGTTTTTT. Translation: CASSPVLANTGELFF. The full variable domain, with the rest looked up from reference TRBV9 and TRBJ2-2, is DSGVTQTPKHLITATGQRVTLRCSPRSGDLSVYWYQQSLDQGLQFLIQYYNGEERAKGNILERFSAQQFPDLHSELNLSSLELGDSALYFCASSPVLANTGELFFGEGSRLTVL.